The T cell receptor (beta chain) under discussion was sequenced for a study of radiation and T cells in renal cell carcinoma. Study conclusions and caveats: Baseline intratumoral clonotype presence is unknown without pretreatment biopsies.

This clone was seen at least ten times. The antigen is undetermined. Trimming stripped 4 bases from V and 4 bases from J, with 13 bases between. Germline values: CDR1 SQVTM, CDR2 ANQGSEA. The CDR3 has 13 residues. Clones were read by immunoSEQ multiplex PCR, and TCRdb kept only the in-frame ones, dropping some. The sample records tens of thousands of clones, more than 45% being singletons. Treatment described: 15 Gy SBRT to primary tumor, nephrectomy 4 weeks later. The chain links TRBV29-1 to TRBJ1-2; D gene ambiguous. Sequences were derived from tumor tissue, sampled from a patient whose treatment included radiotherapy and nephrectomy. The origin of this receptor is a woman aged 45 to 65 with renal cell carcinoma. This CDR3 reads CSVVELLIYGYTF. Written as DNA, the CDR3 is TGCAGCGTTGTGGAACTTCTGATCTATGGCTACACCTTC.